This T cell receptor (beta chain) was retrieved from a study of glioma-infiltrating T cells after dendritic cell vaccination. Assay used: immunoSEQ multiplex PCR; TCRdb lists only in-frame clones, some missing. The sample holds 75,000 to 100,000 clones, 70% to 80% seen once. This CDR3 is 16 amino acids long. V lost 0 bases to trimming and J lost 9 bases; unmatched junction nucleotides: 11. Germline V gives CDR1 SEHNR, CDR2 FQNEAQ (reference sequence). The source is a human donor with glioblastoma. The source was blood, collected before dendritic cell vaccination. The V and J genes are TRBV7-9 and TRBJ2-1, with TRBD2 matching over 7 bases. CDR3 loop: CASSLAGGLVLGEQFF. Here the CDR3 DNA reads TGTGCCAGCAGCTTAGCGGGAGGGCTAGTTTTGGGTGAGCAGTTCTTC.